Presented here are 20 T cell receptor beta chains from one specimen sequenced in a study of T cell changes during pregnancy in multiple sclerosis. TCRdb keeps only in-frame clones here, not all; method: immunoSEQ multiplex PCR. The sample carries about 26,000 clones, 75% to 90% recorded once. Here the sequenced sample was CD8+ T cells from peripheral blood mononuclear cells, taken in the second trimester of pregnancy. The receptor source for this set is a female donor with multiple sclerosis, enrolled in a pregnancy study.

The V and J genes are TRBV2 and TRBJ2-7, with D perhaps being TRBD1 or TRBD2 (9 bases each). The CDR3 is 20 amino acids. In germline, CDR1 is SNHLY, CDR2 FYNNEI. V lost 5 bases and J lost 5, with 34 bases in between. CDR3 protein: CASSTYRDRETSGGSDEQYF. CDR3 sequence (DNA): TGTGCCAGCAGTACCTACCGGGACAGGGAGACTAGCGGTGGATCCGACGAGCAGTACTTC.

J is TRBJ2-7 and V is TRBV28; D gene unclear. The CDR3 has 14 amino acids. V lost 1 base to trimming and J lost 2 bases, with 9 bases between them. Germline-derived CDR1 and CDR2 are MDHEN and SYDVKM. The CDR3 sequence is CASSLLLETYEQYF. CDR3 nucleotide sequence: TGTGCCAGCAGTTTATTACTGGAGACCTACGAGCAGTACTTC.

By share, this clone counts as medium-sized (0.01 to 0.1%). CDR3 nucleotide sequence: TGCGCCAGCAGGGGGAGGCGGGGCTCCTACAATGAGCAGTTCTTC. It is translated as CASRGRRGSYNEQFF. The chain uses TRBV4-1 and TRBJ2-1; weak D call: TRBD2 (6 bases). The CDR3 sequence is 15 residues long. Trimming took off 6 bases at V and 0 bases at J, with 12 bases between the two ends. Germline CDR1 is MGHRA and CDR2 is YSYEKL.

This sequence joins TRBV2 and TRBJ1-2, with TRBD1 as a possible D gene (5 bases). The CDR3 covers 14 residues. Trimming cost V 8 bases and J 8 bases, with 21 bases left between them. In germline, CDR1 is SNHLY, CDR2 FYNNEI. The CDR3 nucleotides read TGTGCCAGCCCCTCGGGGGTTTCGGGGGACGGCTACACCTTC. It translates to CASPSGVSGDGYTF.

The CDR3 reads CASSLDSRQETQYF. DNA of the CDR3: TGTGCCAGCAGCTTAGACAGCCGCCAAGAGACCCAGTACTTC. V usage is TRBV7-9 and J usage is TRBJ2-5; unclear D gene. The CDR3 is 14 amino acids. Between the trimmed V and J ends, which lost 1 base and 1 base, there was a span of 7 bases. Germline V gene sequence: CDR1 SEHNR, CDR2 FQNEAQ (reference sequence).

This rearrangement joins TRBV4-1 to TRBJ2-7; D not certain. With 1 base removed from V and 4 bases from J, the gap between germline ends came to 5 bases. This CDR3 has 12 amino acids. Germline loops: CDR1 MGHRA, CDR2 YSYEKL. This CDR3 reads CASSQGGYEQYF. CDR3 sequence (DNA): TGCGCCAGCAGCCAAGGCGGATACGAGCAGTACTTC.

V is TRBV6-5 and J is TRBJ1-1, with a possible D match to TRBD1 (6 bases). Trimming shortened V by 7 bases and J by 5 bases, and 14 bases separated the two germline ends. CDR1 is MNHEY, CDR2 SVGAGI, per germline. The CDR3 consists of 13 residues. Here the CDR3 reads CASIVPGDTEAFF. In DNA form, the CDR3 reads TGTGCCAGCATTGTCCCAGGGGATACTGAAGCTTTCTTT.

V gene TRBV4-2 combines with J gene TRBJ2-2, with D perhaps TRBD1 (6 bases). CDR3 length: 15 amino acids. Germline loops: CDR1 LGHNA, CDR2 YNFKEQ. Trimming removed 2 bases at V and 1 base at J, with 8 bases between. The CDR3 nucleotides read TGTGCCAGCAGCCAAAGGGGGAGGAACACCGGGGAGCTGTTTTTT. Translation: CASSQRGRNTGELFF.

The J gene is TRBJ2-1, the V gene TRBV28; a possible D gene is TRBD2 (6 bases). The germline V and J ends were trimmed by 3 bases and 16 bases, with 19 bases remaining between them. Germline CDR1 MDHEN, CDR2 SYDVKM. This CDR3 is 13 amino acids long. For the CDR3, the DNA is TGTGCCAGCAGTTTCAGCTCGAGTGGAGGGAGTTTCTTC. It is translated as CASSFSSSGGSFF.

J is TRBJ2-1 and V is TRBV7-9; 7 bases are shared with TRBD2. Germline V lookup: CDR1 SEHNR, CDR2 FQNEAQ (reference sequence). J gave up 10 bases and V 5 bases, and 8 bases lay outside the gene matches. This CDR3 contains 13 residues. The chain's CDR3 is CASSEGSGIEQFF. For the CDR3, the DNA is TGTGCCAGCAGCGAGGGGAGCGGGATAGAGCAGTTCTTC.

This chain links TRBV11-2 with TRBJ1-2, with a possible D match to TRBD1 (5 bases). V was pared by 2 bases and J by 2 bases, with 9 bases between. The length of the CDR3 is 14 residues. The germline V gene has CDR1 SGHAT and CDR2 FQNNGV. DNA for the CDR3: TGTGCCAGCAGCTTATGGGGGGGAAACTATGGCTACACCTTC. This sequence encodes CASSLWGGNYGYTF.

The chain uses TRBV6-6 and TRBJ1-6; a possible D gene is TRBD1 (5 bases). The germline V gene has CDR1 MNHNY and CDR2 SVGAGI (reference sequence). The CDR3 loop spans 14 amino acids. Trimming took 6 bases from V and 7 from J, leaving 13 bases between them. The CDR3, as DNA: TGTGCCAGCAGGCCCGACCGGGGGAATTCACCCCTCCACTTT. Encoded protein: CASRPDRGNSPLHF.

The chain recombines TRBV11-2 with TRBJ1-1, with 9 bases lining up with TRBD1. V shed 6 bases and J 1 base; nucleotides not matched to a gene: 6. CDR1 SGHAT and CDR2 FQNNGV come from the germline V gene. This CDR3 contains 15 residues. The CDR3, as DNA: TGTGCCAGCAGACTGGGGACAGGGTCGAACACTGAAGCTTTCTTT. Encoded protein: CASRLGTGSNTEAFF.

The chain employs TRBV14 and TRBJ2-7; D gene ambiguous. Germline loops: CDR1 SGHDN, CDR2 FVKESK. The CDR3 is 14 amino acids. V was pared by 3 bases and J by 3 bases, with 12 bases between. The CDR3 nucleotides are TGTGCCAGCAGCCATCTTGCAGGAAACTACGAGCAGTACTTC. Translating gives CASSHLAGNYEQYF.

V gene TRBV19 combines with J gene TRBJ2-7, with TRBD1 matching 9 bases. The J segment lost 4 bases and the V segment lost 6 bases, leaving 7 bases of the junction unmatched. The CDR3 extends over 14 amino acids. Germline values: CDR1 LNHDA, CDR2 SQIVND (reference sequence). The CDR3 here is CASSPGTGIYEQYF. The CDR3 DNA reads as TGTGCCAGTAGCCCCGGGACAGGGATTTACGAGCAGTACTTC.

The chain carries TRBV27 and TRBJ2-7; 7 positions match TRBD1. Germline CDR1 reads MNHEY; CDR2 reads SMNVEV (reference sequence). V was clipped by 3 bases and J by 7 bases; unmatched bases: 9. CDR3 length: 14 amino acids. This chain's CDR3 is CASSFRTGLAEQYF. The CDR3 nucleotides read TGTGCCAGCAGTTTCCGGACAGGCCTGGCGGAGCAGTACTTC.

Comment on this clone: The same CDR3 also results from other DNA sequences found in this sample. V gene TRBV30 combines with J gene TRBJ2-3; tentatively, D is TRBD1 (6 bases). This CDR3 is built from 15 residues. Germline loops: CDR1 GTSNPN, CDR2 SVGIG (reference sequence). V was cut by 0 bases and J by 1 base, with 11 bases left in between. Here the CDR3 reads CAWSVLGAGTDTQYF. The DNA for the CDR3 is TGTGCCTGGAGTGTACTGGGGGCGGGCACAGATACGCAGTATTTT.

CDR3 protein: CASSGLAGDLETQYF. The CDR3, as DNA: TGTGCCAGCTCCGGACTAGCGGGAGATCTGGAGACCCAGTACTTC. V is TRBV2 and J is TRBJ2-5; TRBD2 aligns across 13 bases. The V segment lost 8 bases and the J segment 5 bases; nucleotides outside the gene matches: 8. The CDR3 is 15 amino acids. Germline V gives CDR1 SNHLY, CDR2 FYNNEI. Looking up the rest from reference TRBV2 and TRBJ2-5 gives the full variable domain: EPEVTQTPSHQVTQMGQEVILRCVPISNHLYFYWYRQILGQKVEFLVSFYNNEISEKSEIFDDQFSVERPDGSNFTLKIRSTKLEDSAMYFCASSGLAGDLETQYFGPGTRLLVL.

The V and J genes are TRBV11-2 and TRBJ2-1, with 11 bases aligning to TRBD2. In germline, CDR1 is SGHAT, CDR2 FQNNGV. The V and J ends lost 6 bases and 7 bases, in that order; junction bases with no gene match: 8. The CDR3 totals 15 residues. CDR3 in DNA: TGTGCCAGCAGTTCACTAGCGGGAGTAGCTAATGAGCAGTTCTTC. Protein: CASSSLAGVANEQFF.

The rearrangement joins TRBV19 to TRBJ2-7, with TRBD2 as a possible D gene (6 bases). The V end was cut by 1 base, the J end by 7 bases, with 17 bases between. This CDR3 has 15 residues. Per the germline V gene, CDR1 is LNHDA and CDR2 is SQIVND (reference sequence). CDR3: CASSIAGVNPGEQYF. The CDR3 nucleotides read TGTGCCAGTAGTATAGCGGGAGTAAATCCGGGAGAGCAGTACTTC.